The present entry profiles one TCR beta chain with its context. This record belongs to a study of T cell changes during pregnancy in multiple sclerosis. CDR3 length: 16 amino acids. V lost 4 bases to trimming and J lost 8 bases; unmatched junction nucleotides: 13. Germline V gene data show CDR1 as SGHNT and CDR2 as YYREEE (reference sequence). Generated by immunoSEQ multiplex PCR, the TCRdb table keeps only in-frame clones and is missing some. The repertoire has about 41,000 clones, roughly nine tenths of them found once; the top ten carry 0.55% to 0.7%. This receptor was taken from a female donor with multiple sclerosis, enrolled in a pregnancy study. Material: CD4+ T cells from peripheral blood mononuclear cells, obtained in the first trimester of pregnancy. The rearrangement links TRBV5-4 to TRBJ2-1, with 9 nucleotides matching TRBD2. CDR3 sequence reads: CASSRTGTSRRDEQFF. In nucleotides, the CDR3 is TGTGCCAGCAGCAGGACCGGGACTAGCAGGAGGGATGAGCAGTTCTTC.